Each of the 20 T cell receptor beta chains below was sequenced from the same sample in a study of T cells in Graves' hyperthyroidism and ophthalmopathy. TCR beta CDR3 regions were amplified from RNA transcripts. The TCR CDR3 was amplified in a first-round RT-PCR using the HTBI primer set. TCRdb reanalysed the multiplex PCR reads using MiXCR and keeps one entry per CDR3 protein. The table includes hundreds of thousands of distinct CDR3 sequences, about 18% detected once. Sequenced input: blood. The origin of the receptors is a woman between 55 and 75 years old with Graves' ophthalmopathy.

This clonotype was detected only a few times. This chain's CDR3 is CAISTQGGNQPQHF. CDR3 bases: TGTGCCATCAGCACACAGGGTGGCAATCAGCCCCAGCATTTT. The V gene is TRBV10-3, the J gene TRBJ1-5; TRBD1 might be the D (6 bases). Germline loops: CDR1 ENHRY, CDR2 SYGVKD. The CDR3 is 14 amino acids. Trimming stripped 6 bases from V and 2 bases from J, with 11 bases between.

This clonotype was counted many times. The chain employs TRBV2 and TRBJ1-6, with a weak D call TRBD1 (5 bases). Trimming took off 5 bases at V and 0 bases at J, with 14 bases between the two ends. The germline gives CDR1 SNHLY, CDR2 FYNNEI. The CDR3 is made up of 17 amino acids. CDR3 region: CASSPGPKSSYNSPLHF. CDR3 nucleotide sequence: TGTGCCAGCAGTCCGGGGCCGAAAAGCTCCTATAATTCACCCCTCCACTTT.

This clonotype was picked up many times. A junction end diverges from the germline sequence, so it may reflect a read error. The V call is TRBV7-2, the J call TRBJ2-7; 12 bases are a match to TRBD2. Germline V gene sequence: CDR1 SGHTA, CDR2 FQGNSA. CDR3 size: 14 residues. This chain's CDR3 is CASSLAGGSYEQYF. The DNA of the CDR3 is TGTGCCAGCAGCCTAGCGGGAGGGAGCTACGAGCAGTACTTC.

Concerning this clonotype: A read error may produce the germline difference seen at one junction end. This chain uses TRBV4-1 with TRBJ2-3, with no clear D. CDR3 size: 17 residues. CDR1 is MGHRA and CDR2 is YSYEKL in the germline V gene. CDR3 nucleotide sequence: TGTGCCAGCAGCTTGTCGTCTGGGCGGCCTAACACAGATACGCAGTATTTT. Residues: CASSLSSGRPNTDTQYF.

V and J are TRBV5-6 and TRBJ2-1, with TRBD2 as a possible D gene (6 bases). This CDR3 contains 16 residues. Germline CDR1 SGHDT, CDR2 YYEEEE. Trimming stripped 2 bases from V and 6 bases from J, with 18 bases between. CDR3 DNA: TGTGCCAGCAGCTTATACGGACTACCCAGCCTCAATGAGCAGTTCTTC. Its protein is CASSLYGLPSLNEQFF.

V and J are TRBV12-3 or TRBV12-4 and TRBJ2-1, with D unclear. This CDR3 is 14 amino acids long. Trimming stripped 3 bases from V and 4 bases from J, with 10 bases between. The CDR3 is CASSFLQRYNEQFF. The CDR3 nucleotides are TGTGCCAGCAGTTTTCTCCAGAGATACAATGAGCAGTTCTTC.

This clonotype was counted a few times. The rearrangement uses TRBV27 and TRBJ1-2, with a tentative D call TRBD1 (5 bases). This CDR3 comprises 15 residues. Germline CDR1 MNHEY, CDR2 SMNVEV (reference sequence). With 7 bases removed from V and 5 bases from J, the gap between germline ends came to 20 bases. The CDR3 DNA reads TGTGCCAGCACCCTGAGCGCCCGGGAGGGGTATGGCTACACCTTC. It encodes CASTLSAREGYGYTF.

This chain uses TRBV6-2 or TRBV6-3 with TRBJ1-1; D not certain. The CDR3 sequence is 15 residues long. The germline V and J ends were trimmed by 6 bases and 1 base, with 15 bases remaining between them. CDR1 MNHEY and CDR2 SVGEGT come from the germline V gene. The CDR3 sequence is CASRPSFGRNTEAFF. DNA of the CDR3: TGTGCCAGCAGACCCAGTTTTGGCCGGAACACTGAAGCTTTCTTT.

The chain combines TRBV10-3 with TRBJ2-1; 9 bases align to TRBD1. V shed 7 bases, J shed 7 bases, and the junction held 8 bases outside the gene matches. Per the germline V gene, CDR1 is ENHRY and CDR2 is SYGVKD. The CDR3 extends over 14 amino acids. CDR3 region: CAITPGQGINEQFF. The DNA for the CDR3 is TGTGCCATCACCCCGGGACAGGGTATTAATGAGCAGTTCTTC.

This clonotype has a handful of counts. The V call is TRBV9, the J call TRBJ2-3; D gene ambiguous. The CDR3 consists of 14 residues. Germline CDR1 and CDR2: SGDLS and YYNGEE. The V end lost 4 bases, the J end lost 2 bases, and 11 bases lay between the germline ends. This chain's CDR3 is CASSHHRPTDTQYF. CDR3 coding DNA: TGTGCCAGCAGCCATCATCGTCCCACAGATACGCAGTATTTT.

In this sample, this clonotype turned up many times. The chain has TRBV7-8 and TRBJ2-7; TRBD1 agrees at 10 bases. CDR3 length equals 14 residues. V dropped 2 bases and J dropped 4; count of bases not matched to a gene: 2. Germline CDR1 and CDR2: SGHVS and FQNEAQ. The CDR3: CASSLRDRGYEQYF. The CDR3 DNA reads TGTGCCAGCAGCTTACGGGACAGGGGATACGAGCAGTACTTC.

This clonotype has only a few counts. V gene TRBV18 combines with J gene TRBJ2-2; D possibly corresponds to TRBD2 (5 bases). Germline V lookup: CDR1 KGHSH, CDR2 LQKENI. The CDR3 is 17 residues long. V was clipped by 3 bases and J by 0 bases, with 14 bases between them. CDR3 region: CASSPPSRPANTGELFF. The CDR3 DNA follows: TGTGCCAGCTCACCCCCTAGCCGCCCCGCGAACACCGGGGAGCTGTTTTTT.

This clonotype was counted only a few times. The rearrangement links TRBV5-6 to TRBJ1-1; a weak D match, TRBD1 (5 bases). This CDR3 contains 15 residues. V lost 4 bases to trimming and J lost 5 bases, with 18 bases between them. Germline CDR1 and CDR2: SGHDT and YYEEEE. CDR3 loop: CASSVLARGRTEAFF. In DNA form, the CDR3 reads TGTGCCAGCAGCGTGCTCGCCCGGGGACGGACTGAAGCTTTCTTT.

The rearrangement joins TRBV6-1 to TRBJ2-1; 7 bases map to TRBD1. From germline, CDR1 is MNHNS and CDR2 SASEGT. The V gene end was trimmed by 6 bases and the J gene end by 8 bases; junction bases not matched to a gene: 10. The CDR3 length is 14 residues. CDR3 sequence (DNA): TGTGCCAGCAGACAGGACAGGATTAAAGATGAGCAGTTCTTC. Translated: CASRQDRIKDEQFF.

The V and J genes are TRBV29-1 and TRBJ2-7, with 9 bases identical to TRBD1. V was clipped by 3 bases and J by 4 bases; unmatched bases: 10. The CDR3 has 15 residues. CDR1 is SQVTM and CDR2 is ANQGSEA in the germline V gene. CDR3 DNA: TGCAGCGTTGAGCCGGGACAGGGAAACCCATACGAGCAGTACTTC. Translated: CSVEPGQGNPYEQYF.

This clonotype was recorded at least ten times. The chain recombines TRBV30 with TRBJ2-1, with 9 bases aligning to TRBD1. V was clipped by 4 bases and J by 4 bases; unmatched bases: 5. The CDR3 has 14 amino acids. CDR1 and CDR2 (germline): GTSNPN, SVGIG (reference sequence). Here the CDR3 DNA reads TGTGCCTGGAAAACCGGGACAGGGTACAATGAGCAGTTCTTC. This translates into CAWKTGTGYNEQFF.

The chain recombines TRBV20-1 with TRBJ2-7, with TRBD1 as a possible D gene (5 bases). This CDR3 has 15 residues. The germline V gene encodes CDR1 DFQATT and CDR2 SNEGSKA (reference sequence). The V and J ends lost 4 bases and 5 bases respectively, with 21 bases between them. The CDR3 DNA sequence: TGCAGTGCTAATCCACCTCGACAGCTGTCCCACGAGCAGTACTTC. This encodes CSANPPRQLSHEQYF.

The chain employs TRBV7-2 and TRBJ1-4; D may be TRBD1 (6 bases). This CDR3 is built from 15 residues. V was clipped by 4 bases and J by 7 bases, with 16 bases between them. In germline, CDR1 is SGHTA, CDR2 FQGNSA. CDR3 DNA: TGTGCCAGCAGCTCGCCACAGGGCGGGGGTGAAAAACTGTTTTTT. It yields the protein CASSSPQGGGEKLFF.

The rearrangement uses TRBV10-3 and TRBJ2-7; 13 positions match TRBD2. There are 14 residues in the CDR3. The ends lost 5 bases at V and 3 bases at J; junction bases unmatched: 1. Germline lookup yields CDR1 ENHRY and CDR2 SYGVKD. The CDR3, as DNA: TGTGCCATCAGTCGGACTAGCGGGAGCTACGAGCAGTACTTC. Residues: CAISRTSGSYEQYF.

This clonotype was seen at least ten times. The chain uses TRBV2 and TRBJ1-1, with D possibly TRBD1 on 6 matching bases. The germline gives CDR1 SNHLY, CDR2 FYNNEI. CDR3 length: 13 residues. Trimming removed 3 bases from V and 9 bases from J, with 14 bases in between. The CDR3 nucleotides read TGTGCCAGCAGTGACTTACAGGGTATTCAAGCTTTCTTT. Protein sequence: CASSDLQGIQAFF.